Shown below are 27 T cell receptor beta chains from a single sample sequenced in a study of blood T cell repertoires in COVID-19. Sequencing was performed with immunoSEQ multiplex PCR; in TCRdb, only in-frame clones are kept and a portion is missing. The profile shows 35,000 to 55,000 clones, 80% to 90% of them singletons. The sequencing sample was made of peripheral blood. These receptors came from a woman in her sixties or seventies in a cohort sampled during active COVID-19.

The rearrangement uses TRBV3-1 (or the pseudogene TRBV3-2) and TRBJ2-3; D perhaps matches TRBD2 (6 bases). The CDR3 has 16 amino acids. The V gene's germline CDR1 is LGHDT and CDR2 YNNKEL (reference sequence). V lost 0 bases, J lost 2 bases, and 12 bases lay in between. The CDR3 coding sequence is TGTGCCAGCAGCCAAGATCAGGGACTGCTCACAGATACGCAGTATTTT. Amino acids: CASSQDQGLLTDTQYF.

The chain uses TRBV10-3 and TRBJ1-1; 8 bases are a match to TRBD1. V was clipped by 4 bases and J by 3 bases; unmatched bases: 4. CDR1 and CDR2 (germline): ENHRY, SYGVKD. The CDR3 covers 14 residues. The CDR3 here is CAISGTGRDTEAFF. CDR3 coding DNA: TGTGCCATCAGTGGGACAGGGCGGGACACTGAAGCTTTCTTT.

The CDR3 DNA sequence: TGTGCCAGCAGTTTACCTTCCGGGACAGGGTTCTATGGCTACACCTTC. It yields the protein CASSLPSGTGFYGYTF. The rearrangement links TRBV28 to TRBJ1-2; 9 bases fit TRBD1. This CDR3 comprises 16 residues. CDR1 is MDHEN and CDR2 is SYDVKM in the germline V gene. V dropped 2 bases and J dropped 4; count of bases not matched to a gene: 8.

Here the CDR3 reads CAWSPTGEQFF. CDR3 DNA: TGTGCCTGGAGTCCTACGGGAGAGCAGTTCTTC. The chain carries TRBV30 and TRBJ2-1, with a possible D match to TRBD2 (5 bases). This CDR3 is built from 11 residues. Looked up from germline, CDR1 is GTSNPN and CDR2 is SVGIG (reference sequence). V was pared by 2 bases and J by 10 bases, with 9 bases between.

The rearrangement uses TRBV6-5 and TRBJ2-1; 10 bases match TRBD1. The length of the CDR3 is 14 residues. Germline V gene lookup returns CDR1 MNHEY and CDR2 SVGAGI. V dropped 7 bases and J dropped 3; count of bases not matched to a gene: 3. DNA for the CDR3: TGTGCCAGCAACCGGGACAGGGGCTACAATGAGCAGTTCTTC. It is translated as CASNRDRGYNEQFF.

This chain connects TRBV27 to TRBJ2-1; D call uncertain. V was cut by 5 bases and J by 2 bases, with 13 bases left in between. The CDR3 sequence is 15 residues long. Germline V lookup: CDR1 MNHEY, CDR2 SMNVEV (reference sequence). The CDR3 region has the DNA TGTGCCAGCAGTCCCCCGGGTCGGGCCTACAATGAGCAGTTCTTC. It encodes CASSPPGRAYNEQFF.

The chain links TRBV2 to TRBJ2-5; TRBD2 matches at 7 bases. V dropped 8 bases and J dropped 5; count of bases not matched to a gene: 11. Germline CDR1 reads SNHLY; CDR2 reads FYNNEI. The CDR3 is 14 amino acids. The CDR3 coding sequence is TGTGCCAGCGGGTGGTCGAGCGGGGCCGAGACCCAGTACTTC. Its protein is CASGWSSGAETQYF.

CDR3 region: CASRGAGGADTQYF. CDR3 DNA: TGTGCCAGCAGGGGAGCGGGGGGCGCAGATACGCAGTATTTT. This chain uses TRBV6-5 with TRBJ2-3; 9 nucleotides match TRBD2. The germline V gene has CDR1 MNHEY and CDR2 SVGAGI. The trim removed 6 bases at V and 4 bases at J, leaving 5 bases unmatched. This CDR3 comprises 14 residues.

The V and J genes are TRBV7-8 and TRBJ2-1, with 7 bases fitting TRBD2. V lost 0 bases and J lost 9; bases outside the gene matches: 5. The CDR3 is made up of 14 amino acids. Per the germline V gene, CDR1 is SGHVS and CDR2 is FQNEAQ. In DNA form, the CDR3 reads TGTGCCAGCAGCTTAGCGGGAGGGCCTATTGAGCAGTTCTTC. This gives the protein CASSLAGGPIEQFF.

The chain is built from TRBV2 and TRBJ1-2; D is possibly TRBD1 (6 bases). The CDR3 has 13 amino acids. CDR1 is SNHLY, CDR2 FYNNEI, per germline. Trimming shortened V by 4 bases and J by 4 bases, and 10 bases separated the two germline ends. Here the CDR3 DNA reads TGTGCCAGCAGTGCAGGGGTGGGCTATGGCTACACCTTC. It is translated as CASSAGVGYGYTF.

Only one count was recorded for this clone. This chain joins TRBV4-2 and TRBJ2-7, with D perhaps TRBD1 (5 bases). This CDR3 spans 17 amino acids. With 0 bases removed from V and 2 bases from J, the gap between germline ends came to 17 bases. CDR1 and CDR2 from the germline V gene are LGHNA and YNFKEQ. CDR3 sequence: CASSQDGRGGFPYEQYF. Written as DNA, the CDR3 is TGTGCCAGCAGCCAAGATGGTAGGGGCGGCTTTCCCTACGAGCAGTACTTC.

The chain joins TRBV2 to TRBJ1-2, with unresolved D. Trimming stripped 9 bases from V and 8 bases from J, with 13 bases between. Germline values: CDR1 SNHLY, CDR2 FYNNEI. This CDR3 is 11 amino acids long. The CDR3 region has the DNA TGTGCCAGGCGAGGAGGCAACGGCTACACCTTC. It encodes CARRGGNGYTF.

The V call is TRBV5-1, the J call TRBJ1-1; no firm D call. Germline CDR1 reads SGHRS; CDR2 reads YFSETQ. V dropped 3 bases and J dropped 0 bases, with 6 bases sitting between them. The CDR3 has 13 residues. CDR3 in amino acids: CASSSLLNTEAFF. CDR3 bases: TGCGCCAGCAGCTCGTTATTGAACACTGAAGCTTTCTTT.

The chain uses TRBV7-2 and TRBJ2-3, with 7 bases fitting TRBD1. The CDR3 consists of 12 residues. The V and J ends lost 5 bases and 4 bases, in that order; junction bases with no gene match: 0. CDR1 SGHTA and CDR2 FQGNSA come from the germline V gene. The CDR3 region has the DNA TGTGCCAGCAGCGACAGGGCAGATACGCAGTATTTT. Amino acid sequence: CASSDRADTQYF.

V gene TRBV6-6 combines with J gene TRBJ1-1, with D possibly matching TRBD1 (5 bases). Germline CDR1 and CDR2: MNHNY and SVGAGI (reference sequence). V was shortened by 6 bases and J by 11 bases, with 22 bases between the two germline ends. This CDR3 is built from 14 residues. CDR3 bases: TGTGCCAGCAGCTCACCCCAAGGGTCGGGGGAGGCTTTCTTT. Protein: CASSSPQGSGEAFF.

This clone was picked up a small number of times. The chain uses TRBV14 and TRBJ2-5; no clear D gene. V was clipped by 1 base and J by 5 bases, with 8 bases between them. CDR3 size: 13 residues. Germline CDR1 is SGHDN and CDR2 is FVKESK. As DNA, the CDR3 is TGTGCCAGCAGCCAAGGGGCAAGGGAGACCCAGTACTTC. It is translated as CASSQGARETQYF.

In this sample, this clone turned up a few times. This chain connects TRBV10-3 to TRBJ2-3; 9 nucleotides line up with TRBD2. This CDR3 contains 15 residues. V lost 6 bases, J lost 2 bases, and 6 bases stayed unmatched. Germline lookup yields CDR1 ENHRY and CDR2 SYGVKD. This CDR3 reads CAISASGTLTDTQYF. The CDR3 DNA reads as TGTGCCATCAGCGCTAGCGGGACGCTCACAGATACGCAGTATTTT.

The CDR3 coding sequence is TGCGCCAGCAGCTTGGCGACTGCCAATGAGCAGTTCTTC. Amino acid sequence: CASSLATANEQFF. The chain combines TRBV5-1 with TRBJ2-1, with no clear D. CDR3 size: 13 residues. The ends were cut back, 0 bases at V and 6 bases at J, with 7 bases in the middle. Germline loops: CDR1 SGHRS, CDR2 YFSETQ.

The chain links TRBV6-7 to TRBJ2-2; TRBD2 matches at 14 bases. TRBV6-7 belongs to the ORF category, with a function that is uncertain. Trimming cost V 2 bases and J 4 bases; bases outside gene matches: 9. The CDR3 totals 19 residues. In DNA, the CDR3 is TGTGCCAGCAGTTACACCGGGACTAGCGGGAGACTGGGCACCGGGGAGCTGTTTTTT. Encoded protein: CASSYTGTSGRLGTGELFF.

This chain joins TRBV7-9 and TRBJ2-5; 13 positions agree with TRBD2. Trimming took 4 bases from V and 4 from J; bases not matched to a gene: 15. Germline loops: CDR1 SEHNR, CDR2 FQNEAQ (reference sequence). The CDR3 length is 19 residues. Written as DNA, the CDR3 is TGTGCCAGCAGCTCAACTAGCGGGAGGGCCTACAGAACAAGAGAGACCCAGTACTTC. Residues: CASSSTSGRAYRTRETQYF.

The CDR3 nucleotides are TGTGCCAGCAGCTTTCTCATCGGGACCGGGGAGCTGTTTTTT. Its protein product is CASSFLIGTGELFF. The chain links TRBV11-2 to TRBJ2-2; the D is unclear. Germline lookup yields CDR1 SGHAT and CDR2 FQNNGV. V shed 3 bases and J shed 5 bases, with 10 bases lying between them. The CDR3 length is 14 residues.

The rearrangement uses TRBV5-8 and TRBJ1-1, with D possibly matching TRBD1 (6 bases). Trimming left V 2 bases short and J 10 bases short, with 24 bases between. This CDR3 has 16 residues. Germline CDR1 is SGHTS and CDR2 is YDEGEE. In nucleotides, the CDR3 is TGTGCCAGCAGCTTCTCTTCCTGGGGGCGTCTTGGAACAGCTTTCTTT. Residues: CASSFSSWGRLGTAFF.

The chain links TRBV30 to TRBJ2-7; D might be TRBD1 (6 bases). CDR1 is GTSNPN, CDR2 SVGIG, per germline (reference sequence). V was trimmed by 3 bases and J by 5 bases, leaving 11 bases between them. The CDR3 is 12 residues long. The DNA for the CDR3 is TGTGCCTGGAGACAGGGAAGTAACGAGCAGTACTTC. Its protein product is CAWRQGSNEQYF. Together with reference TRBV30 and TRBJ2-7, the CDR3 gives the full variable domain: SQTIHQWPATLVQPVGSPLSLECTVEGTSNPNLYWYRQAAGRGLQLLFYSVGIGQISSEVPQNLSASRPQDRQFILSSKKLLLSDSGFYLCAWRQGSNEQYFGPGTRLTVT.

V gene TRBV6-5 combines with J gene TRBJ2-7, with 9 bases lining up with TRBD1. The ends lost 6 bases at V and 4 bases at J; junction bases unmatched: 7. The CDR3 loop spans 14 amino acids. Germline-derived CDR1 and CDR2 are MNHEY and SVGAGI. CDR3 nucleotide sequence: TGTGCCAGCAGCCTCGGGACAGGGAGTTACGAGCAGTACTTC. Residues: CASSLGTGSYEQYF.

J is TRBJ2-5 and V is TRBV27; 10 bases match TRBD1. V lost 7 bases, J lost 2 bases, and 4 bases stayed unmatched. The CDR3 is made up of 14 amino acids. CDR1 MNHEY and CDR2 SMNVEV come from the germline V gene (reference sequence). This CDR3 is CASKRDRGQETQYF. The DNA for the CDR3 is TGTGCCAGCAAGAGGGACAGGGGACAAGAGACCCAGTACTTC.

The V call is TRBV16, the J call TRBJ1-6, with TRBD1 as a possible D gene (6 bases). Germline assignment: CDR1 KGHSY and CDR2 FQNENV. Trimming shortened V by 4 bases and J by 10 bases, and 14 bases separated the two germline ends. There are 14 residues in the CDR3. The CDR3 spells CASSRTAFGSPLHF. The CDR3 nucleotides are TGTGCCAGCAGCCGGACAGCGTTCGGATCACCCCTCCACTTT.

V is TRBV30 and J is TRBJ1-5; D unresolved. CDR3 length: 14 residues. Per germline, CDR1 GTSNPN and CDR2 SVGIG (reference sequence). V dropped 2 bases and J dropped 0 bases, with 8 bases sitting between them. CDR3 region: CAWSTVDSNQPQHF. The CDR3 bases are TGTGCCTGGAGTACAGTGGATAGCAATCAGCCCCAGCATTTT.